What follows are 6 T cell receptor beta chains derived from one specimen sequenced in a study of cytomegalovirus exposure and HLA in healthy donors. Vbeta (60) and Jbeta (13) primers were used in the PCR. Here immunoSEQ multiplex PCR was the method, and the copy in TCRdb shows in-frame clones only, minus some. Of under 95,000 clones listed, roughly 80% are singletons. Specimen: PBMCs. The source of these receptors is a man aged 40-49 years in good health and CMV-seronegative.

This chain connects TRBV7-8 to TRBJ1-6; D remains ambiguous. Trimming left V 5 bases short and J 2 bases short, with 16 bases between. From germline, CDR1 is SGHVS and CDR2 FQNEAQ. This CDR3 is 17 amino acids long. DNA of the CDR3: TGTGCCAGCAGCAAGCAGGCACCCCTAACCTATAATTCACCCCTCCACTTT. Translated, it gives CASSKQAPLTYNSPLHF.

The V call is TRBV19, the J call TRBJ1-1; TRBD1 is a possible D gene (6 bases). With 4 bases removed from V and 1 base from J, the gap between germline ends came to 13 bases. The CDR3 contains 15 residues. Germline loops: CDR1 LNHDA, CDR2 SQIVND (reference sequence). The CDR3: CASSRRQAGNTEAFF. CDR3 DNA: TGTGCCAGTAGTAGGCGACAGGCCGGGAACACTGAAGCTTTCTTT.

The V and J genes are TRBV7-9 and TRBJ1-3; TRBD1 agrees at 7 bases. Germline V lookup: CDR1 SEHNR, CDR2 FQNEAQ (reference sequence). With V trimmed by 7 bases and J by 4 bases, 7 bases remained unmatched. This CDR3 is built from 14 residues. The CDR3: CASNTGQQGNTIYF. DNA for the CDR3: TGTGCCAGCAATACGGGACAGCAGGGAAACACCATATATTTT. Complete variable domain (other parts from reference TRBV7-9 and TRBJ1-3): DTGVSQNPRHKITKRGQNVTFRCDPISEHNRLYWYRQTLGQGPEFLTYFQNEAQLEKSRLLSDRFSAERPKGSFSTLEIQRTEQGDSAMYLCASNTGQQGNTIYFGEGSWLTVV.

The CDR3 DNA is TGTGCCAGCATGTCAGGGGGCGGACGGTACGAGCAGTACTTC. Protein sequence: CASMSGGGRYEQYF. The chain has TRBV25-1 and TRBJ2-7; 8 bases are shared with TRBD1. The V gene's germline CDR1 is MGHDK and CDR2 SYGVNS. The ends lost 7 bases at V and 4 bases at J; junction bases unmatched: 9. The CDR3 covers 14 residues.

This clone was recorded a few times. The chain employs TRBV2 and TRBJ1-4; TRBD1 matches at 9 bases. J gave up 5 bases and V 8 bases, and 6 bases lay outside the gene matches. The CDR3 runs 14 residues. The germline V gene has CDR1 SNHLY and CDR2 FYNNEI. The CDR3 sequence: CASDTGTGNEKLFF. CDR3 sequence (DNA): TGTGCCAGCGATACCGGGACAGGGAATGAAAAACTGTTTTTT. The full variable domain, its missing parts supplied by reference TRBV2 and TRBJ1-4, is EPEVTQTPSHQVTQMGQEVILRCVPISNHLYFYWYRQILGQKVEFLVSFYNNEISEKSEIFDDQFSVERPDGSNFTLKIRSTKLEDSAMYFCASDTGTGNEKLFFGSGTQLSVL.

The V call is TRBV30, the J call TRBJ2-1; TRBD2 might be the D (5 bases). Germline values: CDR1 GTSNPN, CDR2 SVGIG (reference sequence). Deletions cut 3 bases from V and 2 bases from J, with 14 bases between. This CDR3 region has 15 residues. The CDR3 DNA reads as TGTGCCTGGAGCTACTCCCGCGGGCCCTACAATGAGCAGTTCTTC. It encodes CAWSYSRGPYNEQFF.